A selection of T cell receptor beta chains follows, all from one sample in a study of T cell changes during pregnancy in multiple sclerosis. Clones were sequenced by immunoSEQ multiplex PCR, and TCRdb holds only the in-frame ones, with some missing. Counted here are approximately 53,000 clones, approximately 94% occurring once; the ten biggest clones make up around 0.38%. The sample consisted of CD4+ T cells from peripheral blood mononuclear cells, taken before pregnancy. The receptors shown here come from a female donor with multiple sclerosis, enrolled in a pregnancy study. Each CDR3 is given with its conserved first and last residue. Fields, in order: D gene, V gene, J gene, clone size, CDR3 DNA, CDR3 protein. D genes are given only for firm matches. Where a row states a size, it is once, few, many or the class of an expanded clone; other rows omit it.

D gene: NA; V gene: TRBV5-1; J gene: TRBJ1-4; clone size: NA; CDR3 DNA: TGCGCCAGCAGCTCAGGTCGCACAACAACTAATGAAAAACTGTTTTTT; CDR3 protein: CASSSGRTTTNEKLFF
D gene: NA; V gene: TRBV6-6; J gene: TRBJ1-2; clone size: NA; CDR3 DNA: TGTGCCAGCAGCGGGGGGGTGACAGCTAACTATGGCTACACCTTC; CDR3 protein: CASSGGVTANYGYTF
D gene: NA; V gene: TRBV4-2; J gene: TRBJ1-1; clone size: NA; CDR3 DNA: TGTGCCAGCAGCCCCACTGGGGCTCTGAACACTGAAGCTTTCTTT; CDR3 protein: CASSPTGALNTEAFF
D gene: NA; V gene: TRBV9; J gene: TRBJ2-2; clone size: NA; CDR3 DNA: TGTGCCAGCAGCACACGTTCGGGTTCCGGGGAGCTGTTTTTT; CDR3 protein: CASSTRSGSGELFF
D gene: NA; V gene: TRBV10-1; J gene: TRBJ1-5; clone size: NA; CDR3 DNA: TGCGCCAGCAGTGCAGGTTACAATCAGCCCCAGCATTTT; CDR3 protein: CASSAGYNQPQHF
D gene: TRBD2; V gene: TRBV19; J gene: TRBJ2-3; clone size: NA; CDR3 DNA: TGTGCCAGTAGCCAACTAGCGAGCACAGATACGCAGTATTTT; CDR3 protein: CASSQLASTDTQYF
D gene: TRBD1; V gene: TRBV7-9; J gene: TRBJ2-1; clone size: NA; CDR3 DNA: TGTGCCAGCAGCCCGTACAGGGGAACTGTCTACAATGAGCAGTTCTTC; CDR3 protein: CASSPYRGTVYNEQFF
D gene: NA; V gene: TRBV30; J gene: TRBJ2-5; clone size: NA; CDR3 DNA: TGTGCCTGGAGTGTACAGGGAGAGACCCAGTACTTC; CDR3 protein: CAWSVQGETQYF
D gene: NA; V gene: TRBV20-1; J gene: TRBJ1-1; clone size: once; CDR3 DNA: TGCAGTGCAGGAAGGGGGACTGAAGCTTTCTTT; CDR3 protein: CSAGRGTEAFF
D gene: NA; V gene: TRBV27; J gene: TRBJ2-7; clone size: NA; CDR3 DNA: TGTGCCAGCAGTTGGGTTGGCAGAGGGGACTGGGAGCAGTACTTC; CDR3 protein: CASSWVGRGDWEQYF
D gene: TRBD1; V gene: TRBV29-1; J gene: TRBJ1-1; clone size: NA; CDR3 DNA: TGCAGCGCCAGGACAGGGCGGGACACTGAAGCTTTCTTT; CDR3 protein: CSARTGRDTEAFF
D gene: NA; V gene: TRBV20-1; J gene: TRBJ2-2; clone size: NA; CDR3 DNA: TGCAGTGCTAGTCTGCGAGGGGAGCTGTTTTTT; CDR3 protein: CSASLRGELFF
D gene: TRBD1; V gene: TRBV19; J gene: TRBJ1-1; clone size: NA; CDR3 DNA: TGTGCCAGTAGTCGTCCAAGAGGGGCAGGGGGCATCACTGAAGCTTTCTTT; CDR3 protein: CASSRPRGAGGITEAFF
D gene: NA; V gene: TRBV5-1; J gene: TRBJ2-1; clone size: NA; CDR3 DNA: TGCGCCAGCAGCTTGTCAGGCAATGAGCAGTTCTTC; CDR3 protein: CASSLSGNEQFF
D gene: TRBD2; V gene: TRBV4-3; J gene: TRBJ2-7; clone size: once; CDR3 DNA: TGCGCCAGCAGCCAAGAGGGACTAGCGGGAGGCTCCTACGAGCAGTACTTC; CDR3 protein: CASSQEGLAGGSYEQYF
D gene: TRBD2; V gene: TRBV11-3; J gene: TRBJ2-1; clone size: once; CDR3 DNA: TGTGCCAGCTGCAACGCGGGAGATGAGCAGTTCTTC; CDR3 protein: CASCNAGDEQFF
D gene: NA; V gene: TRBV5-8; J gene: TRBJ1-2; clone size: NA; CDR3 DNA: TGTGCCAGCAGCCGAGGTGGGAGTAACTATGGCTACACCTTC; CDR3 protein: CASSRGGSNYGYTF
D gene: TRBD2; V gene: TRBV7-9; J gene: TRBJ2-2; clone size: NA; CDR3 DNA: TGTGCCAGCAGCTTCACTAGCGGGAACCCAACCGGGGAGCTGTTTTTT; CDR3 protein: CASSFTSGNPTGELFF
D gene: NA; V gene: TRBV7-2; J gene: TRBJ2-7; clone size: NA; CDR3 DNA: TGTGCCAGCAGCATCCTACAGGGCTACGAGCAGTACTTC; CDR3 protein: CASSILQGYEQYF
D gene: TRBD1; V gene: TRBV19; J gene: TRBJ1-5; clone size: NA; CDR3 DNA: TGTGCCAGTAGTAGACTCACGGACAGGGTGAATCAGCCCCAGCATTTT; CDR3 protein: CASSRLTDRVNQPQHF
D gene: NA; V gene: TRBV6-6; J gene: TRBJ1-3; clone size: NA; CDR3 DNA: TGTGCCAGCAGTTACGAGGGAGTCACTGGAAACACCATATATTTT; CDR3 protein: CASSYEGVTGNTIYF
D gene: NA; V gene: TRBV30; J gene: TRBJ1-2; clone size: NA; CDR3 DNA: TGTGCCTGGAGTACCGGAGGCAGTTTAAAGGGCTACACCTTC; CDR3 protein: CAWSTGGSLKGYTF
D gene: TRBD2; V gene: TRBV7-9; J gene: TRBJ2-3; clone size: NA; CDR3 DNA: TGTGCCAGCAGCTCCACGCAGCGGGGTCCCACAGATACGCAGTATTTT; CDR3 protein: CASSSTQRGPTDTQYF
D gene: TRBD2; V gene: TRBV4-1; J gene: TRBJ2-5; clone size: once; CDR3 DNA: TGCGCCAGCGGATGGACCAAAGCGGGAGATGAGACCCAGTACTTC; CDR3 protein: CASGWTKAGDETQYF
D gene: NA; V gene: TRBV28; J gene: TRBJ1-1; clone size: NA; CDR3 DNA: TGTGCCAGCAGTTTGCCGGGGAAGGCTTTCTTT; CDR3 protein: CASSLPGKAFF
D gene: NA; V gene: TRBV7-2; J gene: TRBJ1-2; clone size: NA; CDR3 DNA: TGTGCCAGCAGCTTAGCGGTTGGGGGGACCTATGGCTACACCTTC; CDR3 protein: CASSLAVGGTYGYTF
D gene: NA; V gene: TRBV30; J gene: TRBJ1-6; clone size: NA; CDR3 DNA: TGTGCCTGGAGTGTCATGGGGAGTAATTCACCCCTCCACTTT; CDR3 protein: CAWSVMGSNSPLHF
D gene: TRBD1; V gene: TRBV28; J gene: TRBJ2-3; clone size: NA; CDR3 DNA: TGTGCCAGCGGACAGGGGGGCACAGATACGCAGTATTTT; CDR3 protein: CASGQGGTDTQYF
D gene: TRBD1; V gene: TRBV18; J gene: TRBJ2-2; clone size: NA; CDR3 DNA: TGTGCCAGCTCACCACCGCTCAGGGGGCAGAAAAACACCGGGGAGCTGTTTTTT; CDR3 protein: CASSPPLRGQKNTGELFF
D gene: TRBD2; V gene: TRBV7-6; J gene: TRBJ2-2; clone size: NA; CDR3 DNA: TGTGCCAGCAGCTTACAGGGACTAGCGGGAACCACCGGGGAGCTGTTTTTT; CDR3 protein: CASSLQGLAGTTGELFF
D gene: NA; V gene: TRBV30; J gene: TRBJ1-5; clone size: NA; CDR3 DNA: TGTGCCTGGAGCACCCGGGGGTATCAGCCCCAGCATTTT; CDR3 protein: CAWSTRGYQPQHF
D gene: NA; V gene: TRBV5-1; J gene: TRBJ1-4; clone size: NA; CDR3 DNA: TGCGCCAGCAGCTGGGGAGACGCAACTAATGAAAAACTGTTTTTT; CDR3 protein: CASSWGDATNEKLFF
D gene: NA; V gene: TRBV27; J gene: TRBJ2-3; clone size: NA; CDR3 DNA: TGTGCCAGCAGATCCGAGCGTGGGAGGCAGGGAGATACGCAGTATTTT; CDR3 protein: CASRSERGRQGDTQYF
D gene: NA; V gene: TRBV7-9; J gene: TRBJ2-3; clone size: NA; CDR3 DNA: TGTGCCAGCAGCTTGCAGGGAGGCCCAGATACGCAGTATTTT; CDR3 protein: CASSLQGGPDTQYF
D gene: NA; V gene: TRBV5-5; J gene: TRBJ1-2; clone size: NA; CDR3 DNA: TGTGCCAGCAGCTTGGGGCCTAGCTATGGCTACACCTTC; CDR3 protein: CASSLGPSYGYTF
D gene: TRBD2; V gene: TRBV15; J gene: TRBJ2-7; clone size: few; CDR3 DNA: TGTGCCACCAGCAGAGTGGCACTAGGGAGGGGAGAAGAGCAGTACTTC; CDR3 protein: CATSRVALGRGEEQYF
D gene: TRBD2; V gene: TRBV4-1; J gene: TRBJ2-3; clone size: NA; CDR3 DNA: TGCGCCAGCAGCCCATTAGCGGGAAGGCGAGATACGCAGTATTTT; CDR3 protein: CASSPLAGRRDTQYF
D gene: NA; V gene: TRBV27; J gene: TRBJ1-5; clone size: few; CDR3 DNA: TGTGCCAGCAGTCCCTACAGGGTGGTTCAGCCCCAGCATTTT; CDR3 protein: CASSPYRVVQPQHF
D gene: NA; V gene: TRBV14; J gene: TRBJ2-7; clone size: NA; CDR3 DNA: TGTGCCAGCAGCCCCACCGAGCAGGGATTTCTGTACGAGCAGTACTTC; CDR3 protein: CASSPTEQGFLYEQYF
D gene: NA; V gene: TRBV7-2; J gene: TRBJ2-3; clone size: once; CDR3 DNA: TGTGCCAGCAGCTTAGAAGGGGTCACAGATACGCAGTATTTT; CDR3 protein: CASSLEGVTDTQYF
D gene: TRBD2; V gene: TRBV5-1; J gene: TRBJ2-7; clone size: NA; CDR3 DNA: TGCGCCAGCAGCTTAGTGCTAGCGGGAGGCGGCGAGCAGTACTTC; CDR3 protein: CASSLVLAGGGEQYF
D gene: NA; V gene: TRBV2; J gene: TRBJ2-5; clone size: NA; CDR3 DNA: TGTGCCAGCAGTAAGACGAGCGCGAGAGGGGGGACCCAGTACTTC; CDR3 protein: CASSKTSARGGTQYF
D gene: TRBD2; V gene: TRBV7-3; J gene: TRBJ2-2; clone size: few; CDR3 DNA: TGTGCCAGCAGCTCCGGACTAGCGGGAGCTCTCGGGGAGCTGTTTTTT; CDR3 protein: CASSSGLAGALGELFF
D gene: NA; V gene: TRBV27; J gene: TRBJ2-7; clone size: NA; CDR3 DNA: TGTGCCAGCAGTTCAGGTCCCCCGGGGATCGACGAGCAGTACTTC; CDR3 protein: CASSSGPPGIDEQYF
D gene: TRBD1; V gene: TRBV4-2; J gene: TRBJ2-3; clone size: NA; CDR3 DNA: TGTGCCAGCAGCCAACTACAGGGGGTCGGCACAGATACGCAGTATTTT; CDR3 protein: CASSQLQGVGTDTQYF
D gene: NA; V gene: TRBV5-1; J gene: TRBJ2-2; clone size: NA; CDR3 DNA: TGCGCCAGCAGCTCACAGGGTTGGGGCACCGGGGAGCTGTTTTTT; CDR3 protein: CASSSQGWGTGELFF
D gene: NA; V gene: TRBV11-1; J gene: TRBJ2-1; clone size: NA; CDR3 DNA: TGTGCCAGCAGTCGGAGTGGCAATGAGCAGTTCTTC; CDR3 protein: CASSRSGNEQFF
D gene: NA; V gene: TRBV19; J gene: TRBJ2-7; clone size: NA; CDR3 DNA: TGTGCCAGTAGCTCAGTATCACCCCCCTACGAGCAGTACTTC; CDR3 protein: CASSSVSPPYEQYF
D gene: TRBD1; V gene: TRBV2; J gene: TRBJ1-5; clone size: NA; CDR3 DNA: TGTGCCAGCACGGTAAAGACAGGGGGCGGCAATCAGCCCCAGCATTTT; CDR3 protein: CASTVKTGGGNQPQHF
D gene: TRBD1; V gene: TRBV7-6; J gene: TRBJ2-7; clone size: once; CDR3 DNA: TGTGCCAGCAGCTTAAGTGGACAGGATCAGTACTTC; CDR3 protein: CASSLSGQDQYF
D gene: NA; V gene: TRBV19; J gene: TRBJ2-2; clone size: NA; CDR3 DNA: TGTGCCAGTTCGGTCCAAAACACCGGGGAGCTGTTTTTT; CDR3 protein: CASSVQNTGELFF
D gene: TRBD2; V gene: TRBV6-4; J gene: TRBJ2-2; clone size: NA; CDR3 DNA: TGTGCCAGCAGTGCGCTAGCGGGAGGACGCACCGGGGAGCTGTTTTTT; CDR3 protein: CASSALAGGRTGELFF
D gene: NA; V gene: TRBV30; J gene: TRBJ1-1; clone size: NA; CDR3 DNA: TGTGCCTGGACCCCCACAGCGAACACTGAAGCTTTCTTT; CDR3 protein: CAWTPTANTEAFF
D gene: TRBD2; V gene: TRBV10-2; J gene: TRBJ2-1; clone size: NA; CDR3 DNA: TGCGCCAGCAGGGGTAGCGGGAGGGGGGACAATGAGCAGTTCTTC; CDR3 protein: CASRGSGRGDNEQFF